This TCR beta chain originates from a study of blood T cell repertoires in COVID-19. Study-level information: Sources were T cells, B-cell-depleted T cells, or PBMCs; the material itself was cDNA or gDNA.

V was pared by 2 bases and J by 3 bases, with 6 bases of the junction left unmatched. The CDR3 length is 15 residues. The germline gives CDR1 SGHNT, CDR2 YYREEE (reference sequence). Clones were read by immunoSEQ multiplex PCR, and TCRdb kept only the in-frame ones, dropping some. The sample has under 200,000 clones; approximately 88% are singletons. Sequencing was performed on PBMCs or T cells enriched from blood (not recorded which). This chain links TRBV5-4 with TRBJ1-1; 8 positions agree with TRBD1. This TCR derives from a woman in her sixties or seventies who had recovered from COVID-19. CDR3 bases: TGTGCCAGCAGCTTTGACAGGGGAAGGGACACTGAAGCTTTCTTT. Translated, it gives CASSFDRGRDTEAFF.